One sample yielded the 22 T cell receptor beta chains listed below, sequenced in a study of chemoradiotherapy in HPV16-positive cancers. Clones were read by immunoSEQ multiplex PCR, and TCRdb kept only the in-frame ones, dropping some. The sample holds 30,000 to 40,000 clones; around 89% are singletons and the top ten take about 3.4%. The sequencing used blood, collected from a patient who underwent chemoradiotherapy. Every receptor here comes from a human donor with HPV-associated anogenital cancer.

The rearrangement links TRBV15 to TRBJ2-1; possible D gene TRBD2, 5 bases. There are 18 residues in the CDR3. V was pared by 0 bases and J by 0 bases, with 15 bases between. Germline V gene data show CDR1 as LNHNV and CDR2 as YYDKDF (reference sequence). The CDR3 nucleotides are TGTGCCACCAGCAGAGATCCCCGGACTCCGGGCTCCTACAATGAGCAGTTCTTC. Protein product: CATSRDPRTPGSYNEQFF.

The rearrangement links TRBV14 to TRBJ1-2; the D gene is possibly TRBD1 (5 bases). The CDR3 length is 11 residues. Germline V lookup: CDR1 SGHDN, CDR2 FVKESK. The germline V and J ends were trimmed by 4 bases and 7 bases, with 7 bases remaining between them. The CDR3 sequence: CASSPRGGYTF. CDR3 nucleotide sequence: TGTGCCAGCAGCCCGAGGGGTGGCTACACCTTC.

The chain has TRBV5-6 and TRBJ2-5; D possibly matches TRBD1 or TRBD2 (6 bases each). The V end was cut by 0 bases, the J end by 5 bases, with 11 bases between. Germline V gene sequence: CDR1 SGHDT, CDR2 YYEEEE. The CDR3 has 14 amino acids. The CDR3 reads CASSLAKGGETQYF. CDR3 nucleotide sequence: TGTGCCAGCAGCTTGGCCAAGGGGGGTGAGACCCAGTACTTC.

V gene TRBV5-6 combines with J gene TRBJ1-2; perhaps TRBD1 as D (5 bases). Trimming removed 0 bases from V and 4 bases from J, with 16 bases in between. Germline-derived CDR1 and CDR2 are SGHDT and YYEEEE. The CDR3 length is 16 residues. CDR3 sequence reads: CASSLEGRELSYGYTF. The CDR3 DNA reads TGTGCCAGCAGCTTGGAGGGCAGGGAACTAAGCTATGGCTACACCTTC.

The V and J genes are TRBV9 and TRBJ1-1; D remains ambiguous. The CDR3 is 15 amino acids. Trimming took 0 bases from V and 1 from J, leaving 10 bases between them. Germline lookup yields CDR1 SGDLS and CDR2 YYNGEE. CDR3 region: CASSVEPVRNTEAFF. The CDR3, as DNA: TGTGCCAGCAGCGTAGAACCAGTCAGGAACACTGAAGCTTTCTTT.

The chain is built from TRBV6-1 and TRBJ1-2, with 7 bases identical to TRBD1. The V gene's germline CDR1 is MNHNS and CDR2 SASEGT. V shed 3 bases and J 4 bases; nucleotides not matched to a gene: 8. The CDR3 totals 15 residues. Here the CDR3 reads CASSDGTARIYGYTF. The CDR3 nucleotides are TGTGCCAGCAGTGACGGGACAGCCCGGATCTATGGCTACACCTTC.

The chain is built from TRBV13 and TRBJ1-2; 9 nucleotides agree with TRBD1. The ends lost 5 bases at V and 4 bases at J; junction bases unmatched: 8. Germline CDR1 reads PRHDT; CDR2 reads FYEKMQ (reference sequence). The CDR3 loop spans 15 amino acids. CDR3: CASSPDRGSPYGYTF. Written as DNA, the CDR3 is TGTGCCAGCAGCCCGGACAGGGGATCCCCCTATGGCTACACCTTC.

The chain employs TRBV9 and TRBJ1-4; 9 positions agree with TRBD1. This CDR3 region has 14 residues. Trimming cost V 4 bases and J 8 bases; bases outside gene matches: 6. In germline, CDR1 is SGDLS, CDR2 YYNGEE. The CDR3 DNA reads TGTGCCAGCAGCACGGGACAGGGAGGAGAAAAACTGTTTTTT. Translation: CASSTGQGGEKLFF.

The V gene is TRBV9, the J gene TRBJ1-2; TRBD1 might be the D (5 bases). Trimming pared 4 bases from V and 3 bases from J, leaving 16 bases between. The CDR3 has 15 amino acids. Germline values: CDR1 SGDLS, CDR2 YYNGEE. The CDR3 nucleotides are TGTGCCAGCAGCTCAGGCTCAGGGTTTTACTATGGCTACACCTTC. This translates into CASSSGSGFYYGYTF.

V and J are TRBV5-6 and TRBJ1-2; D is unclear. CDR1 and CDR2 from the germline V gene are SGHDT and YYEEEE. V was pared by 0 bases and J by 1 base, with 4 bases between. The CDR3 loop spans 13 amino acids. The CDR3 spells CASSLDSNYGYTF. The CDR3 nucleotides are TGTGCCAGCAGCTTGGACAGTAACTATGGCTACACCTTC.

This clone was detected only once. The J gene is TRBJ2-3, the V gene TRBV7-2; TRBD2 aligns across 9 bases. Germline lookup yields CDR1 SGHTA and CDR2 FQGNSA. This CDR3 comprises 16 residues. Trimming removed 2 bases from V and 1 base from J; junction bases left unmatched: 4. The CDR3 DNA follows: TGTGCCAGCAGCTTATCCGGGACTAGCCGCACAGATACGCAGTATTTT. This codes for CASSLSGTSRTDTQYF.

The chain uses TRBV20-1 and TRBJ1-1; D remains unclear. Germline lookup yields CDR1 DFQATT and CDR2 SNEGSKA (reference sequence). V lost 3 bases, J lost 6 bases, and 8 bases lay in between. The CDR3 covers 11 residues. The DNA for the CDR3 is TGCAGTGCTAGTGAGCGCCCTGAAGCTTTCTTT. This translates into CSASERPEAFF.

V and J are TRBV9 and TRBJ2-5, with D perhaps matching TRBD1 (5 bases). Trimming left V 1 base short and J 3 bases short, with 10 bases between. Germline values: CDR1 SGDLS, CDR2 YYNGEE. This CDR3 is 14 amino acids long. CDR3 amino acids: CASSVRGGKETQYF. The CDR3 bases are TGTGCCAGCAGCGTAAGGGGCGGAAAAGAGACCCAGTACTTC.

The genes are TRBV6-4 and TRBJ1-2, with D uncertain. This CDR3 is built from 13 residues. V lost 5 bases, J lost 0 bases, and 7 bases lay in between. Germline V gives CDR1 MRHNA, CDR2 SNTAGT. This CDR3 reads CASSPEANYGYTF. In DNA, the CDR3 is TGTGCCAGCAGTCCCGAGGCTAACTATGGCTACACCTTC.

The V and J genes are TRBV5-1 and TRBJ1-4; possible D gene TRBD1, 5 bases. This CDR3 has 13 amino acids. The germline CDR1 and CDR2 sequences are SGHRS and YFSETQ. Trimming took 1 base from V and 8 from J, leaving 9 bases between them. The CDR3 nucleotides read TGCGCCAGCAGCTTGCTGGGGGAAGAAAAACTGTTTTTT. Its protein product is CASSLLGEEKLFF.

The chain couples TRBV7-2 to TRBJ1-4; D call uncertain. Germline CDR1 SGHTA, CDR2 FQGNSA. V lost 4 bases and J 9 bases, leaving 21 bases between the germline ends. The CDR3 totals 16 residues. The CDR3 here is CASSSRKGVGMKKLFF. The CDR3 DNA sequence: TGTGCCAGCAGCTCGCGGAAGGGAGTCGGAATGAAAAAACTGTTTTTT.

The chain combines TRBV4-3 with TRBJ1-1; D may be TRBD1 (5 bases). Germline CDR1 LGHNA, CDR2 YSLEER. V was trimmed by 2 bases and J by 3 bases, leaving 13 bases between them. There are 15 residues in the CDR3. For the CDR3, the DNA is TGCGCCAGCAGCCAATTTATGACAGTATACACTGAAGCTTTCTTT. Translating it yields CASSQFMTVYTEAFF.

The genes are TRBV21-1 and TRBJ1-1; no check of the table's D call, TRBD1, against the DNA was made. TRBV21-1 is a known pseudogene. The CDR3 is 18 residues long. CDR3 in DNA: TGTGCCAGCAGCAAAATTGTACGCAGGGACAACGCGAACACTGAAGCTTTCTTT. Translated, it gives CASSKIVRRDNANTEAFF.

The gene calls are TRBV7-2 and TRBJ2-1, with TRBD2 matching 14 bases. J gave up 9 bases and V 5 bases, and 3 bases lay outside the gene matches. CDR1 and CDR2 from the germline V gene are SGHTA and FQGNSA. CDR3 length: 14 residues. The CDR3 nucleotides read TGTGCCAGCAGCCCGGGACTAGCGGGGGCTGAGCAGTTCTTC. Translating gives CASSPGLAGAEQFF.

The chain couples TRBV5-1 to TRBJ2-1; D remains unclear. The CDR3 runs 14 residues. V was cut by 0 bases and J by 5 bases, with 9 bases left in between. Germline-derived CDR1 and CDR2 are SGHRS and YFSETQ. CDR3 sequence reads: CASSLAVVNNEQFF. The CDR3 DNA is TGCGCCAGCAGCTTGGCCGTGGTCAACAATGAGCAGTTCTTC.

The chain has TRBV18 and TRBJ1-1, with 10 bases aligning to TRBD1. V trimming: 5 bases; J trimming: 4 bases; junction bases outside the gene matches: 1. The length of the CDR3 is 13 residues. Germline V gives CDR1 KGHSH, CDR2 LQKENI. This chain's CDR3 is CASSRTGGTEAFF. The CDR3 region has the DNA TGTGCCAGCTCAAGGACAGGGGGCACTGAAGCTTTCTTT.

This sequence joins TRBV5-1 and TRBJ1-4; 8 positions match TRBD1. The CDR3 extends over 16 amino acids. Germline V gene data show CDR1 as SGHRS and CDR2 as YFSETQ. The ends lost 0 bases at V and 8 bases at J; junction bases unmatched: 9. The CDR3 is CASSLGRTGRDEKLFF. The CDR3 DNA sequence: TGCGCCAGCAGCTTGGGGAGGACAGGGAGGGACGAAAAACTGTTTTTT.